The entry that follows covers one T cell receptor beta chain sequence. This clone was picked up one time. Its antigen specificity is not known. Per-nucleotide qualities are absent, and no much larger clonotype sits a single base away. The donors were healthy, HIV-negative adults with no recently reported acute infections or vaccinations. Every donor was a Caucasian adult residing in Nashville, Tennessee, USA. For unsorted samples, 75 million to 90 million PBMCs were counted, and genomic DNA was extracted using the QIAamp DNA Blood Mini kit. After blood collection by leukapheresis, PBMCs were isolated using Ficoll-Histopaque density gradient centrifugation and then cryopreserved in the vapor phase of liquid nitrogen. This sample is part of a study of shared clonotypes between healthy human individuals (dated by TCRdb to the early 2020s). Broadly, across the study: The cohort included three men and two women between 18 and 49 years of age. Per donor, leukapheresis produced somewhere between about 0.94 and 9.5 billion PBMCs. To increase sequencing depth and limit assay-specific biases, TCR repertoire library preparation and sequencing were carried out by different laboratories using diverse techniques. Blood TCR repertoires of a handful of healthy adults were deeply sequenced to estimate repertoire size and the extent of clonotype sharing between individuals. Overall study outcomes, separate from this receptor: The small number of donors limited the genetic and exposure-history diversity represented. Sampling was restricted to blood, and TCR repertoires in tissue are likely to differ from TCR repertoires in blood. Based on pairwise subsampling, the degree of clonotype sharing among donors was expected to be affected by sequencing depth.

Its CDR3 holds 14 amino acids, cysteine through phenylalanine. Only the CDR3 DNA is retained, 42 bases long and in frame from the first base. Compared with germline, V lacks 2 bases and J lacks 5 bases; bases without a gene match: 3. Per the germline V gene, SGHVS is the CDR1 and FQNEAQ is the CDR2. TCR CDR3 regions were amplified from genomic DNA by multiplex PCR using the deep immunoSEQ assay. Genomic DNA extracted from each cell subset was distributed evenly over all wells of several immunoSEQ 96-well plates, and each plate served as one replicate. For unsorted PBMC, 300 to 350 ng genomic DNA, equal to around 30,000 T cell genomes, was loaded into each replicate PCR. Ten immunoSEQ deep assay plates were used to sequence the unsorted PBMC genomic DNA. Purified libraries were quantified with a Qubit 3.0 fluorometer, sized on a Bioanalyzer 2100, and re-quantified with the KAPA Library Quantification kit. Each immunoSEQ 96-well plate was sequenced on its own single-read 150-cycle Illumina NextSeq 550 flow cell. Processing in the source paper ran as follows. Because the immunoSEQ output held only junctional sequences and lacked quality scores, the filtering could not match the filtering applied to full-length reads. Sequences were annotated with PyIR, a Python wrapper for IgBLAST v1.9, and V/J genes and CDR3 were assigned using IMGT germline references. Reads were filtered out if the reads had weak V/J assignments (E-value above 1e-6), no CDR3, stop codons, out-of-frame junctions, or ambiguous translated residues. V3J clonotypes were defined as sequences sharing the same inferred V gene, J gene, and CDR3 amino acid sequence. Percentage overlap between repertoires was calculated by dividing the number of shared unique clonotypes by the size of the smaller repertoire. RTK rarefaction, the Chao1 estimator, and Recon v2.1 estimates of unobserved clonotypes were used to assess repertoire richness. In TCRdb, the immuneACCESS table is reduced to in-frame sequences with V and J assigned. These tables do not hold every clone; where another copy was compared, an unresolved V gene accounts for under half, and the others remain unexplained. V, J and clone size reflect that table, while D and trimming were determined from the DNA. Counted in this sample were 450,000 to 500,000 clones; approximately 84% of them appeared once. Approximately 11% of the sample is in the top ten clones.

This TCR was recovered from a woman aged 40 to 50 in good health. Some clones in this sample may be carry-over from other donors' samples. The specimen sequenced was PBMCs. Here the chain combines TRBV7-8 and TRBJ2-5; 9 bases in the junction line up with TRBD2. The CDR3 amino acid sequence is: CASSLNAGGETQYF. The DNA sequence follows: TGTGCCAGCAGCTTAAATGCGGGGGGGGAGACCCAGTACTTC.